These 13 T cell receptor beta chains were sequenced from one sample in a study of blood T cells in healthy people across ages. Then a second PCR, running about 6 to 11 cycles, was carried out with a sample-barcoded 5' primer and a J-beta primer mix. TCRdb ran MiXCR on the 5' RACE reads and lists one entry per CDR3 protein. The table includes roughly 1.5 million distinct CDR3 sequences, roughly 43% detected once. Sequencing was performed on blood. These receptors were obtained from a woman younger than 35 in good health.

J is TRBJ1-2 and V is TRBV4-2; D gene unclear. CDR1 is LGHNA, CDR2 YNFKEQ, per germline. V lost 5 bases and J lost 8, with 15 bases in between. This CDR3 has 13 residues. CDR3 sequence reads: CASSERGVVGYTF. CDR3 bases: TGTGCCAGCAGCGAACGGGGAGTAGTCGGCTACACCTTC.

This clonotype was observed a few times. The J gene is TRBJ2-7, the V gene TRBV25-1; D might be TRBD1 or TRBD2, each matching 6 bases. Between the trimmed V and J ends, which lost 1 base and 4 bases, there was a span of 11 bases. Germline CDR1 and CDR2: MGHDK and SYGVNS. This CDR3 spans 14 amino acids. In DNA form, the CDR3 reads TGTGCCAGCAGTGAATTGGGGGGCTGGTACGAGCAGTACTTC. Its translation: CASSELGGWYEQYF.

There are a few counts of this clonotype. The chain has TRBV7-9 and TRBJ2-5; tentatively, D is TRBD2 (6 bases). V was cut by 5 bases and J by 2 bases, with 12 bases left in between. The CDR3 has 14 residues. Germline values: CDR1 SEHNR, CDR2 FQNEAQ (reference sequence). CDR3 loop: CASSRGTDQETQYF. The CDR3 DNA reads TGTGCCAGCAGCCGCGGGACGGATCAAGAGACCCAGTACTTC.

This clonotype has just a few counts. The rearrangement uses TRBV5-1 and TRBJ1-2; 7 nucleotides align to TRBD1. The CDR3 loop spans 16 amino acids. V lost 3 bases to trimming and J lost 5 bases; unmatched junction nucleotides: 13. Germline CDR1 is SGHRS and CDR2 is YFSETQ. The CDR3 loop is CASSSRVGTADYGYTF. CDR3 coding DNA: TGCGCCAGCAGCTCGAGGGTAGGGACAGCCGATTATGGCTACACCTTC.

With regard to this clonotype: An end of the junction does not agree with germline; a read error may underlie this. CDR3 protein: CSVEHRSSYNEQYF. DNA for the CDR3: TGCAGTGTTGAGCACCGCAGCTCCTACAATGAGCAGTACTTC. This sequence joins TRBV29-1 and TRBJ2-1; no definite D call. The closer fit of TRBJ2-7 to the DNA end suggests the J call may be wrong. Germline V lookup: CDR1 SQVTM, CDR2 ANQGSEA. This CDR3 region has 14 residues.

The rearrangement uses TRBV18 and TRBJ2-3; unclear D gene. The V end lost 1 base, the J end lost 2 bases, and 7 bases lay between the germline ends. Germline CDR1 and CDR2: KGHSH and LQKENI. This CDR3 is built from 14 residues. Here the CDR3 DNA reads TGTGCCAGCTCACCACAAATCAACACAGATACGCAGTATTTT. It yields the protein CASSPQINTDTQYF.

A few counts support this clonotype. The chain links TRBV5-6 to TRBJ1-1; D perhaps matches TRBD1 (5 bases). The CDR3 consists of 14 residues. Per the germline V gene, CDR1 is SGHDT and CDR2 is YYEEEE. V was cut by 4 bases and J by 1 base, with 11 bases left in between. The CDR3 protein is CASSRDGANTEAFF. In nucleotides, the CDR3 is TGTGCCAGCAGCAGGGACGGAGCGAACACTGAAGCTTTCTTT.

The chain uses TRBV11-2 and TRBJ2-3; 7 positions match TRBD2. The length of the CDR3 is 14 residues. V trimming: 5 bases; J trimming: 4 bases; junction bases outside the gene matches: 6. Looked up from germline, CDR1 is SGHAT and CDR2 is FQNNGV. The CDR3 is CASSQRDWADTQYF. The CDR3 DNA follows: TGTGCCAGCAGCCAGCGGGACTGGGCAGATACGCAGTATTTT.

This chain joins TRBV20-1 and TRBJ2-5; D gene uncertain. V gave up 3 bases and J gave up 0 bases, with 17 bases separating them. Germline CDR1 DFQATT, CDR2 SNEGSKA (reference sequence). The CDR3 length is 16 residues. CDR3 DNA: TGCAGTGCTAGGGGGTATCTGGGATCCTACCAAGAGACCCAGTACTTC. Residues: CSARGYLGSYQETQYF.

This clonotype was picked up a small number of times. The chain has TRBV9 and TRBJ2-5, with 10 positions matching TRBD1. The J call may be incorrect, as the DNA end agrees better with TRBJ2-7. The CDR3 runs to 16 residues. CDR1 and CDR2 from the germline V gene are SGDLS and YYNGEE. The CDR3 region is CASSVATGTGVYEQYF. The CDR3 bases are TGTGCCAGCAGCGTAGCGACCGGGACAGGGGTCTACGAGCAGTACTTC.

This clonotype has more than one count but fewer than ten. This chain connects TRBV11-2 to TRBJ2-1, with D possibly matching TRBD1 (5 bases). The CDR3 covers 16 residues. V gave up 4 bases and J gave up 5 bases, with 18 bases separating them. Germline CDR1 and CDR2: SGHAT and FQNNGV. CDR3 nucleotide sequence: TGTGCCAGCAGCTCAAGCTCCCAGACAGCCAACAATGAGCAGTTCTTC. Encoded protein: CASSSSSQTANNEQFF.

The chain carries TRBV7-2 and TRBJ1-6; 8 bases map to TRBD1. CDR3 size: 16 residues. The germline V gene has CDR1 SGHTA and CDR2 FQGNSA. The junction had 5 bases not matched to a gene; V was cut back by 1 base and J by 6 bases. The CDR3 loop is CASSLGTGYPNSPLHF. CDR3 coding DNA: TGTGCCAGCAGCTTAGGGACAGGGTACCCTAATTCACCCCTCCACTTT.

This clonotype was observed a few times. The genes are TRBV20-1 and TRBJ2-1; 9 bases line up with TRBD2. This CDR3 region has 14 residues. Germline loops: CDR1 DFQATT, CDR2 SNEGSKA (reference sequence). Trimming removed 3 bases from V and 6 bases from J; junction bases left unmatched: 6. As DNA, the CDR3 is TGCAGTGCTAGTGGGCGGGAGGGAGGCAATGAGCAGTTCTTC. Its translation: CSASGREGGNEQFF.